Given below is one TCR beta chain in context. The CDR3 covers 16 residues. V lost 7 bases to trimming and J lost 3 bases; unmatched junction nucleotides: 14. Per germline, CDR1 SNHLY and CDR2 FYNNEI. This entry comes from a study of cytomegalovirus exposure and HLA in healthy donors. This PCR relied on a set of 60 Vbeta primers and 13 Jbeta primers. The repertoire was sequenced with immunoSEQ multiplex PCR; TCRdb's copy has only in-frame clones and lacks some. This sample lists approximately 150,000 clones; its ten largest clones have 0.8% to 1%. This chain joins TRBV2 and TRBJ2-7, with 8 bases matching TRBD1. Sequenced sample: PBMCs. The TCR sequence derives from a male donor in good health and CMV-seronegative. CDR3 coding DNA: TGTGCCAGCACCAAAAACCCCCTCGGACAGGGCTACGAGCAGTACTTC. This encodes CASTKNPLGQGYEQYF.